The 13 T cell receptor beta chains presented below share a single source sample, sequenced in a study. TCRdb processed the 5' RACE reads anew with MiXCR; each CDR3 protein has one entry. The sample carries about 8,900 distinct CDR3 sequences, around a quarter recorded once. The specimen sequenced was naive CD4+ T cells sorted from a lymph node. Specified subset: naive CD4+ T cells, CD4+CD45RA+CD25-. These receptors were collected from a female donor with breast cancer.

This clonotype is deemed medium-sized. The CDR3 DNA reads as TGTGCCAGCAGTTTAGCCAACAGGGGCCTTTACAATGAGCAGTTCTTC. Encoded protein: CASSLANRGLYNEQFF. The chain has TRBV12-3 or TRBV12-4 and TRBJ2-1; 7 nucleotides agree with TRBD1. Germline trimming cut 0 bases from V and 4 bases from J; bases unmatched to any gene: 6. The CDR3 runs 16 residues.

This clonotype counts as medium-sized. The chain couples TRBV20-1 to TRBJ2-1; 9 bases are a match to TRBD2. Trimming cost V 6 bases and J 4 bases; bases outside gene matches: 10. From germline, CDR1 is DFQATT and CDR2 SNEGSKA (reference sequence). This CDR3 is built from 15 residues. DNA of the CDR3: TGCAGTGCATGGACCAGCGGGAGGCCTTACAATGAGCAGTTCTTC. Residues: CSAWTSGRPYNEQFF.

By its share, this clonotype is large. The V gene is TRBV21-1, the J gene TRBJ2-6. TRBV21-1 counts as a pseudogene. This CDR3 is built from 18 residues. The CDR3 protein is CASSIGRALSSGANVLTF. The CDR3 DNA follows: TGTGCCAGCAGCATTGGTAGAGCCTTGAGCTCTGGGGCCAACGTCCTGACTTTC.

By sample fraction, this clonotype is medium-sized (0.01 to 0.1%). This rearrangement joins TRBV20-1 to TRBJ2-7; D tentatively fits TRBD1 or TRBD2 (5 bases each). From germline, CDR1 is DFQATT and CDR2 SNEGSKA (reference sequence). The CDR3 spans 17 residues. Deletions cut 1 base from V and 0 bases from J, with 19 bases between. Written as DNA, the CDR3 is TGCAGTGCTAGAGTGTACCGGGTCGGGACGGTCTCCTACGAGCAGTACTTC. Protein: CSARVYRVGTVSYEQYF.

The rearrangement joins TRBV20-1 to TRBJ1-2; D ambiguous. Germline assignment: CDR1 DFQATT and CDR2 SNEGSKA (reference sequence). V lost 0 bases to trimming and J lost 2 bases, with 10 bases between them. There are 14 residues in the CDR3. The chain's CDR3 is CSARDRTGNYGYTF. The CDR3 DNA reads TGCAGTGCTAGAGATCGCACCGGGAACTATGGCTACACCTTC.

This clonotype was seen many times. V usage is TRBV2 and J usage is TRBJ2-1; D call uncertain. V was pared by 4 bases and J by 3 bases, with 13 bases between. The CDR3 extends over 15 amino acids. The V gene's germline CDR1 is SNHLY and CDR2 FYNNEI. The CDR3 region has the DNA TGTGCCAGCAGTGTCGAAGCTAGTGTCTACAATGAGCAGTTCTTC. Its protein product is CASSVEASVYNEQFF.

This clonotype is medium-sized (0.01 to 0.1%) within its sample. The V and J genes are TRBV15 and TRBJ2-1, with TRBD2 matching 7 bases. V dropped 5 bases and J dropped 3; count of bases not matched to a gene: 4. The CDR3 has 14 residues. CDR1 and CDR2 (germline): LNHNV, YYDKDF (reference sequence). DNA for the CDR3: TGTGCCACCAGCTATGGACTAGACTACAATGAGCAGTTCTTC. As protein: CATSYGLDYNEQFF.

This chain's CDR3 is CASSQYETSGSGEQFF. CDR3 nucleotides: TGTGCCAGCAGCCAATATGAGACTAGCGGGAGTGGTGAGCAGTTCTTC. V usage is TRBV4-2 and J usage is TRBJ2-1; 12 bases fit TRBD2. V lost 2 bases, J lost 9 bases, and 8 bases stayed unmatched. CDR3 length equals 16 residues. The germline gives CDR1 LGHNA, CDR2 YNFKEQ.

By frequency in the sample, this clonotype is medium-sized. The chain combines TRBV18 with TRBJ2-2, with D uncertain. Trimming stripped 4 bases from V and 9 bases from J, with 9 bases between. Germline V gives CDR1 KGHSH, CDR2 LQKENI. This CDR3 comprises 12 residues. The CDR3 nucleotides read TGTGCCAGCTCACTGTGGATCCGGGAGCTGTTTTTT. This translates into CASSLWIRELFF.

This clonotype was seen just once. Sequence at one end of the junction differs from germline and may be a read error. This CDR3 is CASSQVGWNTAAFF. The CDR3, as DNA: TGCGCCAGCAGCCAGGTCGGTTGGAACACTGCAGCTTTCTTT. The chain uses TRBV4-1 and TRBJ1-1; no firm D call. The germline V gene has CDR1 MGHRA and CDR2 YSYEKL. The CDR3 runs 14 residues.

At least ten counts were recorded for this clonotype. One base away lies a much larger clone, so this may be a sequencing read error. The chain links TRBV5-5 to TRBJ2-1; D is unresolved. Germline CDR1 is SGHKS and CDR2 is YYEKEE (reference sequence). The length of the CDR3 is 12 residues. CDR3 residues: CASSLPTHPRCF. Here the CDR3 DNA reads TGTGCCAGCAGCCTACCGACTCATCCGCGGTGCTTC.

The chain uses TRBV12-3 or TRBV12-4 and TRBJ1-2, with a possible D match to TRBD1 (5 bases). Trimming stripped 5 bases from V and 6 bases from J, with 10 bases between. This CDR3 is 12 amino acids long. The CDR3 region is CASSPSGDGYTF. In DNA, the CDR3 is TGTGCCAGCAGTCCTTCGGGGGATGGCTACACCTTC.

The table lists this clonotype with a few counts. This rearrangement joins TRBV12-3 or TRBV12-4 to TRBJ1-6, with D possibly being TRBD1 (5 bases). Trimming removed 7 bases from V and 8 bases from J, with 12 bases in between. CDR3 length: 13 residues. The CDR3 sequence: CASKGQGDSPLHF. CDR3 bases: TGTGCCAGCAAAGGCCAGGGAGATTCACCCCTCCACTTT.